Listed here is a single T cell receptor (beta chain). Data came from immunoSEQ multiplex PCR; TCRdb stores just in-frame clones and leaves some out. The sample has 45,000 to 55,000 clones, 92% seen once. The sample belongs to a study of T cell changes during pregnancy in multiple sclerosis. Trimming took 2 bases from V and 4 from J; bases not matched to a gene: 7. This CDR3 region has 15 residues. Germline CDR1 is MNHEY and CDR2 is SMNVEV (reference sequence). The sequence was collected from a female donor with multiple sclerosis, enrolled in a pregnancy study. The chain joins TRBV27 to TRBJ2-7, with TRBD2 identical over 8 bases. The specimen was CD4+ T cells from peripheral blood mononuclear cells, collected after pregnancy. In DNA form, the CDR3 reads TGTGCCAGCAGTTTAACGGGAGGGGTTTCATACGAGCAGTACTTC. Translating gives CASSLTGGVSYEQYF.